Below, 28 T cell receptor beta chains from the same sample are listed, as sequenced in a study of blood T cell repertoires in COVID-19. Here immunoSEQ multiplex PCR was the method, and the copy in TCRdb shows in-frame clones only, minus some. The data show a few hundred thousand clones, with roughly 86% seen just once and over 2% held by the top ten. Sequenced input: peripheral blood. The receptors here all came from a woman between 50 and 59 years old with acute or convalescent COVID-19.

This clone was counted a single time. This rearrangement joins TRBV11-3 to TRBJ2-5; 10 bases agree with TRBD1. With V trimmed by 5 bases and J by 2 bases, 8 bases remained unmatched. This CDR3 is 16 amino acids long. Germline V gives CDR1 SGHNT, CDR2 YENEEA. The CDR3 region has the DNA TGTGCCAGCAGCAAGACCGGGACAGGGGATCAAGAGACCCAGTACTTC. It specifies CASSKTGTGDQETQYF.

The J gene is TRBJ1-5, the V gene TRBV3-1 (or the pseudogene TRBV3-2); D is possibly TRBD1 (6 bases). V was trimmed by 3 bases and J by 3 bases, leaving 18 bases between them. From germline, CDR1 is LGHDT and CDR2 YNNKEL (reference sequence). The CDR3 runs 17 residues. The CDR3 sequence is CASSHVGTLGVNQPQHF. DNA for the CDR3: TGTGCCAGCAGCCACGTGGGGACACTTGGGGTCAATCAGCCCCAGCATTTT.

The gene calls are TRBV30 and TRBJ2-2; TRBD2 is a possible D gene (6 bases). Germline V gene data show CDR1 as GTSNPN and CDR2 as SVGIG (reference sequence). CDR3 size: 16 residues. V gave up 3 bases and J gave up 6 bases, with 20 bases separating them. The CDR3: CAWSGGWVRGSGELFF. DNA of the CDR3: TGTGCCTGGAGCGGAGGGTGGGTTCGGGGGTCCGGGGAGCTGTTTTTT.

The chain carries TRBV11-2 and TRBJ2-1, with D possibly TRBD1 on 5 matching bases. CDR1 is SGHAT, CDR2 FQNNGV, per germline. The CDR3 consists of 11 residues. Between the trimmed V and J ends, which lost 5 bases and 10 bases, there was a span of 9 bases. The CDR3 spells CASSTRQEQFF. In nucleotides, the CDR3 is TGTGCCAGCAGCACCCGACAGGAGCAGTTCTTC.

CDR3 residues: CAGGRDKASNQPQHF. CDR3 in DNA: TGTGCCGGAGGTCGGGACAAAGCTAGCAATCAGCCCCAGCATTTT. The V call is TRBV30, the J call TRBJ1-5, with D perhaps TRBD1 (6 bases). The CDR3 loop spans 15 amino acids. The V and J ends lost 8 bases and 0 bases respectively, with 17 bases between them. Germline CDR1 is GTSNPN and CDR2 is SVGIG (reference sequence).

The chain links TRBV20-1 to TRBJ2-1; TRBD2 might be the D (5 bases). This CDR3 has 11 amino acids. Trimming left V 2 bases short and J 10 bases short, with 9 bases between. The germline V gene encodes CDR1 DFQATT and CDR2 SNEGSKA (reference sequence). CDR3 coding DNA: TGCAGTGCTAGACCCCAGCGGGAGCAGTTCTTC. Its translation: CSARPQREQFF.

In DNA, the CDR3 is TGTGCCAGCAGCTTCCAAGCCACCTACGAGCAGTACTTC. Its translation: CASSFQATYEQYF. The chain employs TRBV7-9 and TRBJ2-7; D is unresolved. V was cut by 3 bases and J by 2 bases, with 8 bases left in between. This CDR3 contains 13 residues. Germline V lookup: CDR1 SEHNR, CDR2 FQNEAQ (reference sequence). Full variable domain (rest looked up from reference TRBV7-9 and TRBJ2-7): DTGVSQNPRHKITKRGQNVTFRCDPISEHNRLYWYRQTLGQGPEFLTYFQNEAQLEKSRLLSDRFSAERPKGSFSTLEIQRTEQGDSAMYLCASSFQATYEQYFGPGTRLTVT.

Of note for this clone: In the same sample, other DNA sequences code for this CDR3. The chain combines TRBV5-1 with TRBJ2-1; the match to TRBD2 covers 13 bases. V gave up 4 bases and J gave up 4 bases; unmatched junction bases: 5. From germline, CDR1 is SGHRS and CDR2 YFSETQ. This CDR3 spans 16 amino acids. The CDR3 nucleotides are TGCGCCAGCAGCCCTGGGACTAGCGGGATATACAATGAGCAGTTCTTC. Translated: CASSPGTSGIYNEQFF.

The CDR3 spells CAIKETGINSPLHF. DNA of the CDR3: TGTGCCATCAAGGAGACAGGGATTAATTCACCCCTCCACTTT. The chain links TRBV10-3 to TRBJ1-6, with 7 nucleotides matching TRBD1. Germline trimming cut 7 bases from V and 6 bases from J; bases unmatched to any gene: 6. The CDR3 is 14 residues long. Per the germline V gene, CDR1 is ENHRY and CDR2 is SYGVKD.

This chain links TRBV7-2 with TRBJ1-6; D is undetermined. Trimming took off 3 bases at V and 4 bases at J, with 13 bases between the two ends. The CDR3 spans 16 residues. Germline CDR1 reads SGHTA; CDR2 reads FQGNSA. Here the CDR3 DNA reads TGTGCCAGCAGCTTCGGCGCCGACACTTATAATTCACCCCTCCACTTT. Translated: CASSFGADTYNSPLHF.

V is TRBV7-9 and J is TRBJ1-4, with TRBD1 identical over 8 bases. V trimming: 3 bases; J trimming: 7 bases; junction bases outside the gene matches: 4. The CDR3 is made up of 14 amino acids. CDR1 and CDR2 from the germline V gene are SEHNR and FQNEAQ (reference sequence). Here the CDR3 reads CASSFGQGGEKLFF. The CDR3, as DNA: TGTGCCAGCAGCTTCGGACAGGGAGGTGAAAAACTGTTTTTT.

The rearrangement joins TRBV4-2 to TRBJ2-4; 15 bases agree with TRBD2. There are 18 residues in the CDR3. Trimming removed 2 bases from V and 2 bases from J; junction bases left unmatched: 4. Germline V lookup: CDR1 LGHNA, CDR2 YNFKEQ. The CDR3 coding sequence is TGTGCCAGCAGCCAACGCGGACTAGCGGGAGGGCCCAAAAACATTCAGTACTTC. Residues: CASSQRGLAGGPKNIQYF.

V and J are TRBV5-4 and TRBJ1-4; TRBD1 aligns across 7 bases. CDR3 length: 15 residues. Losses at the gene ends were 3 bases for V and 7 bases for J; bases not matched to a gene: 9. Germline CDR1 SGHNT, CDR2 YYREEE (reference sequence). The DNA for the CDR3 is TGTGCCAGCAGCTGGGGGACAGCCTCGGGTGAAAAACTGTTTTTT. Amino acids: CASSWGTASGEKLFF.

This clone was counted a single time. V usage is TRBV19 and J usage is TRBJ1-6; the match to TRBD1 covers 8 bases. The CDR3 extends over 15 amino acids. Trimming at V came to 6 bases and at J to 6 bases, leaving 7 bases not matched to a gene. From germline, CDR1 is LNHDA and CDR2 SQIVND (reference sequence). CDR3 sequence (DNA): TGTGCCAGTAGGATCGCGCAGGGGGCTAATTCACCCCTCCACTTT. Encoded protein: CASRIAQGANSPLHF.

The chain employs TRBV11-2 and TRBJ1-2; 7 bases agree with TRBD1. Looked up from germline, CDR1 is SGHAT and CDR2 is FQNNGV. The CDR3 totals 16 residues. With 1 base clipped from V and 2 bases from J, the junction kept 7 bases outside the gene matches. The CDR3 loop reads CASSLAYGTDNYGYTF. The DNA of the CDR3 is TGTGCCAGCAGCTTAGCATATGGGACAGACAACTATGGCTACACCTTC. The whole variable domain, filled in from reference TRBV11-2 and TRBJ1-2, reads EAGVAQSPRYKIIEKRQSVAFWCNPISGHATLYWYQQILGQGPKLLIQFQNNGVVDDSQLPKDRFSAERLKGVDSTLKIQPAKLEDSAVYLCASSLAYGTDNYGYTFGSGTRLTVV.

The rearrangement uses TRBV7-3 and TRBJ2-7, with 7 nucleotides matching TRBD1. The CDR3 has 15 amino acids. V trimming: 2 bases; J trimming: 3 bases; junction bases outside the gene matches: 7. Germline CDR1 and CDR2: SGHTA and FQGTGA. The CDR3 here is CASSLDSAGGYEQYF. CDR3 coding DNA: TGTGCCAGCAGCTTAGATTCGGCAGGGGGCTACGAGCAGTACTTC.

CDR3 DNA sequence: TGTGCCAGTAGTAGGGGACTAGCGGGAGGGAAAGAGACCCAGTACTTC. Protein sequence: CASSRGLAGGKETQYF. This chain connects TRBV19 to TRBJ2-5; TRBD2 agrees at 16 bases. The CDR3 is made up of 16 amino acids. Germline V gene sequence: CDR1 LNHDA, CDR2 SQIVND (reference sequence). The ends lost 4 bases at V and 3 bases at J; junction bases unmatched: 2.

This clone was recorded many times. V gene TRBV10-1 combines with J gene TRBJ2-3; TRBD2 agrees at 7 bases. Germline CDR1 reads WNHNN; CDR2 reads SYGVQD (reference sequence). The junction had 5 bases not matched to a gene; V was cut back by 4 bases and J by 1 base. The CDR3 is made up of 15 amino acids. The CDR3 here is CASSGGGTGTDTQYF. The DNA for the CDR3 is TGCGCCAGCAGTGGGGGGGGTACAGGCACAGATACGCAGTATTTT.

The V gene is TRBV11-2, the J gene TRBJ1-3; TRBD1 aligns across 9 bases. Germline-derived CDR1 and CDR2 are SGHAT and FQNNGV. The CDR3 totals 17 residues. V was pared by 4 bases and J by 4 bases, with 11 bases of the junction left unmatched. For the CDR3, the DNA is TGTGCCAGCAGCTCGCTAAAACAGGGGGCTACAGGAAACACCATATATTTT. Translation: CASSSLKQGATGNTIYF. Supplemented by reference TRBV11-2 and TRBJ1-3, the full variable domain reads EAGVAQSPRYKIIEKRQSVAFWCNPISGHATLYWYQQILGQGPKLLIQFQNNGVVDDSQLPKDRFSAERLKGVDSTLKIQPAKLEDSAVYLCASSSLKQGATGNTIYFGEGSWLTVV.

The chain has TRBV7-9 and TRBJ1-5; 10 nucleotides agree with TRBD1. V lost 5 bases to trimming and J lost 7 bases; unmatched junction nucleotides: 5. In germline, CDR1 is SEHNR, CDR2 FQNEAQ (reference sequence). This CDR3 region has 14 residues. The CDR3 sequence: CASSPGQGWQPQHF. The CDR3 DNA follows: TGTGCCAGCAGCCCGGGACAGGGGTGGCAGCCCCAGCATTTT. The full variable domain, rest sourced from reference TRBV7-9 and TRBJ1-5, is DTGVSQNPRHKITKRGQNVTFRCDPISEHNRLYWYRQTLGQGPEFLTYFQNEAQLEKSRLLSDRFSAERPKGSFSTLEIQRTEQGDSAMYLCASSPGQGWQPQHFGDGTRLSIL.

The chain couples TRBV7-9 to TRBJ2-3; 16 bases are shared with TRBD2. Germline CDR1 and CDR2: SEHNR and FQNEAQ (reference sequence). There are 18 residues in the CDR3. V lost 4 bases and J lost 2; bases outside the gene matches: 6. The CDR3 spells CASSSGLAGGPSTDTQYF. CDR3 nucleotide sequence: TGTGCCAGCAGCTCGGGACTAGCGGGAGGGCCCTCCACAGATACGCAGTATTTT.

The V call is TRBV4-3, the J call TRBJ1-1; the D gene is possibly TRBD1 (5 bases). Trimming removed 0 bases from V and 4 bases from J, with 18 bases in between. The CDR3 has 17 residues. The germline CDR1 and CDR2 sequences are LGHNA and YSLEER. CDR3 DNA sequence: TGCGCCAGCAGCCAAGATTTCGCTAGGGGCTGGAGCACTGAAGCTTTCTTT. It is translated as CASSQDFARGWSTEAFF.

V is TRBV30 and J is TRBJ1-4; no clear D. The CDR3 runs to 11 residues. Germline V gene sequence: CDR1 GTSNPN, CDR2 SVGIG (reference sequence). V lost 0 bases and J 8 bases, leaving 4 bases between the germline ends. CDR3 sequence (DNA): TGTGCCTGGAGTGTGCGGGAAAAACTGTTTTTT. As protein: CAWSVREKLFF. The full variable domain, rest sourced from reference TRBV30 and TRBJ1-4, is SQTIHQWPATLVQPVGSPLSLECTVEGTSNPNLYWYRQAAGRGLQLLFYSVGIGQISSEVPQNLSASRPQDRQFILSSKKLLLSDSGFYLCAWSVREKLFFGSGTQLSVL.

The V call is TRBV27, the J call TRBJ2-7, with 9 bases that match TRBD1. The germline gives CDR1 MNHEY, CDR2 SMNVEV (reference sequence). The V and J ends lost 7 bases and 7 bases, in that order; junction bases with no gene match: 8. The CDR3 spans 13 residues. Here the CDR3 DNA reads TGTGCCAGCATTTCACAGGGGGCAGGGGAGCAGTACTTC. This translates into CASISQGAGEQYF.

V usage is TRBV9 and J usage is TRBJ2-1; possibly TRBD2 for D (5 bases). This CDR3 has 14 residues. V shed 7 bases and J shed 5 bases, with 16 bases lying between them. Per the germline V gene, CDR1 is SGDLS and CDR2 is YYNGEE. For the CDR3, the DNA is TGTGCCAGCCAACCGGGAAGCGGACACAATGAGCAGTTCTTC. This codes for CASQPGSGHNEQFF.

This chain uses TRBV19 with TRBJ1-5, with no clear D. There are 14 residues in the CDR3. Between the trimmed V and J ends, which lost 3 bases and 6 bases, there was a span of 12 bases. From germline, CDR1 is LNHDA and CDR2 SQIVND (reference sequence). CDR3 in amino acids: CASSIPRYPQPQHF. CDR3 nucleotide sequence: TGTGCCAGTAGTATCCCTAGATATCCTCAGCCCCAGCATTTT.

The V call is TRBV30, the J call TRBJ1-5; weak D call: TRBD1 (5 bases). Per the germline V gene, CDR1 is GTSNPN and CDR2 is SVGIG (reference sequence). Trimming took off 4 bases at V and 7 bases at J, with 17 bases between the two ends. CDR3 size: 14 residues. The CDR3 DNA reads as TGTGCCTGGAAGACGGAGGGTGACAGCCAGCCCCAGCATTTT. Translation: CAWKTEGDSQPQHF.

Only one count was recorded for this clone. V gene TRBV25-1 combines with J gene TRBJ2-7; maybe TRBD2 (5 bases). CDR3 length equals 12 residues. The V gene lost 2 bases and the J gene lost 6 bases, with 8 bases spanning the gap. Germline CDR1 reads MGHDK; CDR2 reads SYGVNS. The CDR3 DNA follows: TGTGCCAGCAGTGAACTAGCTGGCGAGCAGTACTTC. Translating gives CASSELAGEQYF.